The 32 T cell receptor beta chains reported below all come from one sample, sequenced in a study of Ad26.COV2.S vaccination and SARS-CoV-2 variants. Libraries were prepared by immunoSEQ multiplex PCR; TCRdb keeps only in-frame clonotypes and omits some of them. The sample has about 350,000 clones, roughly 90% seen once. Treatment defined: over 15 received Ad26.COV2.S at low or high dose, single or two shots; roughly five received placebo; per-sample allocation not given. Following the first vaccine or placebo injection, samples were taken on day 63. The sample in question was peripheral blood, obtained in a trial of Ad26.COV2.S vaccine versus placebo. The receptors stem from a person aged 18 to 65 who received the Ad26.COV2.S COVID-19 vaccine or a placebo.

The chain is built from TRBV27 and TRBJ2-3; 8 nucleotides match TRBD2. The CDR3 runs 17 residues. V gave up 1 base and J gave up 0 bases; unmatched junction bases: 6. Germline V gene lookup returns CDR1 MNHEY and CDR2 SMNVEV (reference sequence). CDR3 coding DNA: TGTGCCAGCAGTTTATTTTTCGGGGGGGCAAGCACAGATACGCAGTATTTT. Protein product: CASSLFFGGASTDTQYF.

The chain joins TRBV5-6 to TRBJ2-5; D may correspond to TRBD1 or TRBD2 (5 bases each). Trimming left V 0 bases short and J 5 bases short, with 11 bases between. There are 14 residues in the CDR3. The germline CDR1 and CDR2 sequences are SGHDT and YYEEEE. The CDR3 protein is CASSLANRGETQYF. The CDR3, as DNA: TGTGCCAGCAGCTTGGCTAACCGGGGCGAGACCCAGTACTTC.

This chain uses TRBV6-2 or TRBV6-3 with TRBJ1-5, with 8 bases that match TRBD1. CDR3 length: 16 amino acids. V dropped 3 bases and J dropped 6; count of bases not matched to a gene: 10. Germline values: CDR1 MNHEY, CDR2 SVGEGT. The CDR3 DNA follows: TGTGCCAGCAGTTATAAAAGGACAGGGCGAACTCAGCCCCAGCATTTT. Amino acid sequence: CASSYKRTGRTQPQHF.

This clone has only a few counts. The rearrangement joins TRBV4-2 to TRBJ1-2, with D perhaps matching TRBD1 (6 bases). CDR1 LGHNA and CDR2 YNFKEQ come from the germline V gene. CDR3 length equals 15 residues. The V gene lost 0 bases and the J gene lost 4 bases, with 12 bases spanning the gap. In DNA form, the CDR3 reads TGTGCCAGCAGCCAAGATCGAGGGGGGAGCTATGGCTACACCTTC. It yields the protein CASSQDRGGSYGYTF.

This clone turned up a few times. This chain links TRBV27 with TRBJ2-2; TRBD1 matches at 8 bases. The CDR3 consists of 19 residues. The germline V gene encodes CDR1 MNHEY and CDR2 SMNVEV (reference sequence). V shed 5 bases and J 0 bases; nucleotides not matched to a gene: 14. CDR3 nucleotides: TGTGCCAGCAGTCACATTCATCCGGGACAGGCTCCGAACACCGGGGAGCTGTTTTTT. Protein sequence: CASSHIHPGQAPNTGELFF.

The chain joins TRBV10-3 to TRBJ2-2; D may be TRBD1 (6 bases). This CDR3 region has 14 residues. Germline CDR1 and CDR2: ENHRY and SYGVKD. The germline V and J ends were trimmed by 9 bases and 6 bases, with 17 bases remaining between them. The CDR3 is CAMAPQGVSGELFF. The CDR3 coding sequence is TGTGCCATGGCCCCACAGGGCGTATCCGGGGAGCTGTTTTTT.

The chain employs TRBV4-3 and TRBJ1-1; D remains unclear. V was cut by 2 bases and J by 3 bases, with 13 bases left in between. This CDR3 spans 15 amino acids. Germline V gene lookup returns CDR1 LGHNA and CDR2 YSLEER. CDR3 DNA: TGCGCCAGCAGCCAACACCGTAGTGGGTACACTGAAGCTTTCTTT. Residues: CASSQHRSGYTEAFF.

The chain couples TRBV18 to TRBJ2-3; the match to TRBD2 covers 15 bases. Trimming cost V 5 bases and J 4 bases; bases outside gene matches: 7. This CDR3 has 17 residues. Germline V gene sequence: CDR1 KGHSH, CDR2 LQKENI. This chain's CDR3 is CASSSGLAGGRSDTQYF. CDR3 bases: TGTGCCAGCTCATCCGGACTAGCGGGGGGGCGTTCAGATACGCAGTATTTT.

This chain connects TRBV9 to TRBJ1-2, with D hard to call. CDR1 is SGDLS, CDR2 YYNGEE, per germline. V lost 3 bases, J lost 4 bases, and 7 bases lay in between. The CDR3 runs 12 residues. The CDR3 DNA is TGTGCCAGCAGCGGGGATATCTATGGCTACACCTTC. Its protein product is CASSGDIYGYTF.

The rearrangement uses TRBV7-2 and TRBJ2-3, with TRBD1 matching over 9 bases. CDR3 length equals 12 residues. V shed 5 bases and J 15 bases; nucleotides not matched to a gene: 9. CDR1 SGHTA and CDR2 FQGNSA come from the germline V gene. CDR3 nucleotides: TGTGCCAGCAGCCCCAGGGACAGGGCTTCATATTTT. It translates to CASSPRDRASYF. Full variable domain (remainder filled in from reference TRBV7-2 and TRBJ2-3): GAGVSQSPSNKVTEKGKDVELRCDPISGHTALYWYRQSLGQGLEFLIYFQGNSAPDKSGLPSDRFSAERTGGSVSTLTIQRTQQEDSAVYLCASSPRDRASYFGPGTRLTVL.

By share, this clone counts as medium-sized. The V and J genes are TRBV4-3 and TRBJ1-1; a possible D gene is TRBD1 (5 bases). Looked up from germline, CDR1 is LGHNA and CDR2 is YSLEER. Trimming shortened V by 0 bases and J by 6 bases, and 14 bases separated the two germline ends. The CDR3 consists of 15 residues. The CDR3 here is CASSQDWALTAEAFF. The DNA for the CDR3 is TGCGCCAGCAGCCAAGATTGGGCCCTGACAGCTGAAGCTTTCTTT.

The table lists this clone with a few counts. This chain links TRBV19 with TRBJ1-5; TRBD1 is a possible D gene (6 bases). The CDR3 totals 16 residues. Germline assignment: CDR1 LNHDA and CDR2 SQIVND (reference sequence). Deletions cut 2 bases from V and 7 bases from J, with 18 bases between. The CDR3 coding sequence is TGTGCCAGTAGTATAAATCCGTCGGACAGCGGCCAGCCCCAGCATTTT. It encodes CASSINPSDSGQPQHF. The complete variable domain, with remaining parts taken from reference TRBV19 and TRBJ1-5, reads DGGITQSPKYLFRKEGQNVTLSCEQNLNHDAMYWYRQDPGQGLRLIYYSQIVNDFQKGDIAEGYSVSREKKESFPLTVTSAQKNPTAFYLCASSINPSDSGQPQHFGDGTRLSIL.

This rearrangement joins TRBV6-4 to TRBJ2-5; 7 bases fit TRBD2. The J segment lost 5 bases and the V segment lost 2 bases, leaving 11 bases of the junction unmatched. The CDR3 is 16 residues long. Germline lookup yields CDR1 MRHNA and CDR2 SNTAGT. The chain's CDR3 is CASSDRRAGTRETQYF. The CDR3 DNA reads as TGTGCCAGCAGTGACCGCCGAGCGGGGACCCGGGAGACCCAGTACTTC.

This chain connects TRBV27 to TRBJ2-1; TRBD2 is a possible D gene (5 bases). This CDR3 is 14 amino acids long. Trimming stripped 6 bases from V and 4 bases from J, with 13 bases between. The V gene's germline CDR1 is MNHEY and CDR2 SMNVEV (reference sequence). The CDR3 loop reads CASRAAGTYNEQFF. The CDR3 bases are TGTGCCAGCAGAGCGGCGGGCACGTACAATGAGCAGTTCTTC.

The V call is TRBV7-6, the J call TRBJ2-5; D could derive from TRBD1 or TRBD2 (5 bases each). The V and J ends lost 3 bases and 5 bases respectively, with 16 bases between them. CDR3 length: 15 amino acids. Per germline, CDR1 SGHVS and CDR2 FNYEAQ. CDR3 bases: TGTGCCAGCAGCTTCGGGACGGTACTAGGGGAGACCCAGTACTTC. This translates into CASSFGTVLGETQYF. Using reference TRBV7-6 and TRBJ2-5 for the parts outside the CDR3, the full variable domain is GAGVSQSPRYKVTKRGQDVALRCDPISGHVSLYWYRQALGQGPEFLTYFNYEAQQDKSGLPNDRFSAERPEGSISTLTIQRTEQRDSAMYRCASSFGTVLGETQYFGPGTRLLVL.

This clone was observed a few times. The rearrangement uses TRBV29-1 and TRBJ1-5, with D possibly matching TRBD1 (5 bases). The V gene's germline CDR1 is SQVTM and CDR2 ANQGSEA. Trimming took off 4 bases at V and 3 bases at J, with 10 bases between the two ends. The CDR3 is made up of 13 amino acids. The CDR3 here is CSVGDGNNQPQHF. The DNA of the CDR3 is TGCAGCGTTGGGGACGGGAACAATCAGCCCCAGCATTTT.

J is TRBJ1-5 and V is TRBV4-2, with D hard to call. The CDR3 is 12 residues long. The germline gives CDR1 LGHNA, CDR2 YNFKEQ. Trimming cost V 2 bases and J 6 bases, with 5 bases left between them. CDR3 protein: CASSQLGQPQHF. Written as DNA, the CDR3 is TGTGCCAGCAGCCAACTTGGTCAGCCCCAGCATTTT.

The chain uses TRBV27 and TRBJ2-7, with no clear D. The germline V and J ends were trimmed by 2 bases and 0 bases, with 5 bases remaining between them. CDR3 length: 13 amino acids. Germline loops: CDR1 MNHEY, CDR2 SMNVEV (reference sequence). CDR3 sequence (DNA): TGTGCCAGCAGTTTAAGCATCTCCTACGAGCAGTACTTC. Amino acid sequence: CASSLSISYEQYF.

This clone showed up just once. The sample contains more than one DNA sequence encoding this CDR3. The chain links TRBV9 to TRBJ1-3, with D unresolved. Germline loops: CDR1 SGDLS, CDR2 YYNGEE. The germline V and J ends were trimmed by 2 bases and 0 bases, with 6 bases remaining between them. The CDR3 is 14 residues long. The CDR3 DNA follows: TGTGCCAGCAGCGTGGGATCCTCTGGAAACACCATATATTTT. This gives the protein CASSVGSSGNTIYF.

This chain connects TRBV13 to TRBJ2-7; D perhaps matches TRBD2 (5 bases). This CDR3 has 12 amino acids. Germline V gene sequence: CDR1 PRHDT, CDR2 FYEKMQ (reference sequence). V lost 5 bases and J 3 bases, leaving 8 bases between the germline ends. CDR3 loop: CASSRGIYEQYF. The CDR3 nucleotides read TGTGCCAGCAGCCGAGGGATCTACGAGCAGTACTTC. The variable domain in full, with the rest retrieved from reference TRBV13 and TRBJ2-7, is AAGVIQSPRHLIKEKRETATLKCYPIPRHDTVYWYQQGPGQDPQFLISFYEKMQSDKGSIPDRFSAQQFSDYHSELNMSSLELGDSALYFCASSRGIYEQYFGPGTRLTVT.

This clone appeared a single time. The chain links TRBV5-6 to TRBJ2-7; unclear D gene. This CDR3 has 13 residues. Germline CDR1 SGHDT, CDR2 YYEEEE. Trimming stripped 0 bases from V and 2 bases from J, with 6 bases between. CDR3 nucleotide sequence: TGTGCCAGCAGCTTGGCGGGTCCCTACGAGCAGTACTTC. Its translation: CASSLAGPYEQYF.

Turning to this clone: In the same sample, other DNA sequences code for this CDR3. V gene TRBV2 combines with J gene TRBJ2-7; D gene uncertain. The germline gives CDR1 SNHLY, CDR2 FYNNEI. The CDR3 is 12 residues long. Trimming cost V 3 bases and J 1 base, with 4 bases left between them. DNA for the CDR3: TGTGCCAGCAGTGAGATATCCTACGAGCAGTACTTC. As protein: CASSEISYEQYF.

The chain employs TRBV18 and TRBJ1-4; the D gene is possibly TRBD1 (5 bases). V was trimmed by 4 bases and J by 0 bases, leaving 12 bases between them. The CDR3 is 16 amino acids. Per germline, CDR1 KGHSH and CDR2 LQKENI. Here the CDR3 DNA reads TGTGCCAGCTCACTCCGACAGACTGCAACTAATGAAAAACTGTTTTTT. Translating gives CASSLRQTATNEKLFF.

The chain is built from TRBV27 and TRBJ2-3; D may be TRBD2 (6 bases). The CDR3 sequence is 15 residues long. Germline CDR1 is MNHEY and CDR2 is SMNVEV (reference sequence). V lost 6 bases and J 6 bases, leaving 19 bases between the germline ends. Written as DNA, the CDR3 is TGTGCCAGCAGGCGACTAGAGCGAGTCACGGATACGCAGTATTTT. The encoded protein is CASRRLERVTDTQYF.

The chain employs TRBV30 and TRBJ1-3, with D tentatively TRBD1 (5 bases). CDR3 length: 14 amino acids. In germline, CDR1 is GTSNPN, CDR2 SVGIG (reference sequence). Deletions cut 5 bases from V and 0 bases from J, with 11 bases between. CDR3 in DNA: TGTGCCTGGTCTGCCGGGACCTCTGGAAACACCATATATTTT. Translated: CAWSAGTSGNTIYF.

This clone was counted a few times. This chain connects TRBV25-1 to TRBJ2-1, with D perhaps TRBD2 (6 bases). Trimming left V 4 bases short and J 4 bases short, with 8 bases between. The CDR3 loop spans 13 amino acids. Looked up from germline, CDR1 is MGHDK and CDR2 is SYGVNS. The CDR3 region is CASSGAGYNEQFF. Written as DNA, the CDR3 is TGTGCCAGCAGTGGCGCGGGGTACAATGAGCAGTTCTTC.

This clone was observed a handful of times. Other nucleotide sequences from this sample produce the same CDR3. The chain combines TRBV4-1 with TRBJ1-5, with D maybe TRBD1 (5 bases). The CDR3 covers 14 residues. Looked up from germline, CDR1 is MGHRA and CDR2 is YSYEKL. V lost 0 bases and J lost 6, with 9 bases in between. Here the CDR3 reads CASSQERGGQPQHF. In nucleotides, the CDR3 is TGCGCCAGCAGCCAAGAAAGGGGCGGTCAGCCCCAGCATTTT.

This chain uses TRBV12-3 or TRBV12-4 with TRBJ2-3, with TRBD2 as a possible D gene (6 bases). Trimming removed 5 bases at V and 6 bases at J, with 9 bases between. The CDR3 loop spans 12 amino acids. Here the CDR3 reads CASSPRGDTQYF. Here the CDR3 DNA reads TGTGCCAGCAGTCCTCGGGGGGATACGCAGTATTTT.

J is TRBJ2-3 and V is TRBV24-1; D may correspond to TRBD1 or TRBD2 (5 bases each). This CDR3 is 16 amino acids long. V was shortened by 4 bases and J by 2 bases, with 15 bases between the two germline ends. Germline V gene sequence: CDR1 KGHDR, CDR2 SFDVKD. The CDR3 region has the DNA TGTGCCACCAGTGAACCCGGGACGGCGCACACAGATACGCAGTATTTT. Translated: CATSEPGTAHTDTQYF.

The table lists this clone with a count of one. This rearrangement joins TRBV7-2 to TRBJ2-3, with 7 nucleotides matching TRBD2. J was trimmed by 4 bases and V by 5 bases; bases with no gene match: 6. CDR3 length equals 14 residues. CDR1 SGHTA and CDR2 FQGNSA come from the germline V gene. CDR3 residues: CASSRGLGSDTQYF. CDR3 DNA: TGTGCCAGCAGCCGTGGACTAGGATCAGATACGCAGTATTTT. The whole variable domain, remainder taken from reference TRBV7-2 and TRBJ2-3, is GAGVSQSPSNKVTEKGKDVELRCDPISGHTALYWYRQSLGQGLEFLIYFQGNSAPDKSGLPSDRFSAERTGGSVSTLTIQRTQQEDSAVYLCASSRGLGSDTQYFGPGTRLTVL.

As regards this clone: Other DNA variants within this sample encode the same CDR3. This chain connects TRBV6-2 or TRBV6-3 to TRBJ2-7; D is unresolved. The germline V gene has CDR1 MNHEY and CDR2 SVGEGT. The CDR3 is 12 residues long. V lost 2 bases and J lost 4, with 6 bases in between. The DNA for the CDR3 is TGTGCCAGCAGTTACCCGCCTTACGAGCAGTACTTC. This codes for CASSYPPYEQYF.

V usage is TRBV7-3 and J usage is TRBJ2-3; D perhaps matches TRBD1 (5 bases). Germline V gives CDR1 SGHTA, CDR2 FQGTGA. The CDR3 contains 14 residues. Trimming stripped 2 bases from V and 3 bases from J, with 9 bases between. The CDR3 DNA follows: TGTGCCAGCAGCTTACAGGGTCGGACAGATACGCAGTATTTT. Its translation is CASSLQGRTDTQYF.